Below, 14 T cell receptor beta chains from the same sample are listed, as sequenced in a study of blood T cell repertoires in COVID-19. Clones were sequenced by immunoSEQ multiplex PCR, and TCRdb holds only the in-frame ones, with some missing. Of roughly 280,000 clones detected, about 87% appear once; the ten largest clones hold roughly 4.9%. The sequencing input was peripheral blood. Receptors originate from a woman aged 60-75 years with COVID-19, enrolled during active disease.

Only one count was recorded for this clone. The chain couples TRBV30 to TRBJ1-5; D possibly corresponds to TRBD1 (5 bases). Germline values: CDR1 GTSNPN, CDR2 SVGIG (reference sequence). V was cut by 3 bases and J by 5 bases, with 11 bases left in between. The CDR3 contains 13 residues. Here the CDR3 DNA reads TGTGCCTGGAGGGGGGAGGAGGATCAGCCCCAGCATTTT. Encoded protein: CAWRGEEDQPQHF. The full variable domain, with the rest looked up from reference TRBV30 and TRBJ1-5, is SQTIHQWPATLVQPVGSPLSLECTVEGTSNPNLYWYRQAAGRGLQLLFYSVGIGQISSEVPQNLSASRPQDRQFILSSKKLLLSDSGFYLCAWRGEEDQPQHFGDGTRLSIL.

The J gene is TRBJ2-7, the V gene TRBV4-1, with a weak D call TRBD2 (7 bases). From germline, CDR1 is MGHRA and CDR2 YSYEKL. With 4 bases removed from V and 1 base from J, the gap between germline ends came to 20 bases. The CDR3 contains 17 residues. The CDR3 bases are TGCGCCAGCAGCCGGGTAGTGGCGGGGGCCCCTTCCTACGAGCAGTACTTC. It translates to CASSRVVAGAPSYEQYF.

V usage is TRBV5-6 and J usage is TRBJ1-6; the D is unclear. The length of the CDR3 is 15 residues. Germline assignment: CDR1 SGHDT and CDR2 YYEEEE. V was shortened by 4 bases and J by 8 bases, with 16 bases between the two germline ends. CDR3 sequence (DNA): TGTGCCAGCAGCGCGCGGGCGGGCGGACATTCACCCCTCCACTTT. Its translation: CASSARAGGHSPLHF. Full variable domain (remainder filled in from reference TRBV5-6 and TRBJ1-6): DAGVTQSPTHLIKTRGQQVTLRCSPKSGHDTVSWYQQALGQGPQFIFQYYEEEERQRGNFPDRFSGHQFPNYSSELNVNALLLGDSALYLCASSARAGGHSPLHFGNGTRLTVT.

V usage is TRBV19 and J usage is TRBJ1-3; possibly TRBD1 for D (5 bases). The V end was cut by 5 bases, the J end by 2 bases, with 13 bases between. The CDR3 has 15 amino acids. CDR1 is LNHDA and CDR2 is SQIVND in the germline V gene (reference sequence). The CDR3 DNA is TGTGCCAGTAGTCCCGGAGGGGTGGCTGGAAACACCATATATTTT. Amino acid sequence: CASSPGGVAGNTIYF.

The J gene is TRBJ1-4, the V gene TRBV4-2, with D possibly matching TRBD1 (6 bases). V was pared by 4 bases and J by 11 bases, with 20 bases between. This CDR3 comprises 15 residues. CDR1 and CDR2 from the germline V gene are LGHNA and YNFKEQ. CDR3 nucleotides: TGTGCCAGCAGCCCAGAGGGGGGGGGCGCGGAGAAACTGTTTTTT. Residues: CASSPEGGGAEKLFF.

As for this clone: A junction end diverges from the germline sequence, so it may reflect a read error. This rearrangement joins TRBV14 to TRBJ1-4; D might be TRBD1 (6 bases). The CDR3 totals 15 residues. Germline loops: CDR1 SGHDN, CDR2 FVKESK. The DNA of the CDR3 is TGTGCCAGCAGGCAAGCAGGGGCCGCTAATGAAAAACTGTTTTTT. Its protein product is CASRQAGAANEKLFF.

V gene TRBV5-4 combines with J gene TRBJ2-2; 10 bases are a match to TRBD2. V gave up 4 bases and J gave up 4 bases; unmatched junction bases: 16. The V gene's germline CDR1 is SGHNT and CDR2 YYREEE (reference sequence). The CDR3 is 19 residues long. CDR3 in DNA: TGTGCCAGCAGCGGGGGGGGGCTAGCGGGAGTCCCGGGCACCGGGGAGCTGTTTTTT. It translates to CASSGGGLAGVPGTGELFF.

J is TRBJ1-2 and V is TRBV10-3; the match to TRBD1 covers 7 bases. Germline V CDR1 and CDR2: ENHRY, SYGVKD. CDR3 size: 14 residues. The J segment lost 2 bases and the V segment lost 3 bases, leaving 3 bases of the junction unmatched. DNA for the CDR3: TGTGCCATCAGTGATCAACAGGGGAACTATGGCTACACCTTC. Its protein is CAISDQQGNYGYTF.

The rearrangement links TRBV29-1 to TRBJ2-7; possibly TRBD2 for D (5 bases). The CDR3 spans 11 residues. Germline V gene lookup returns CDR1 SQVTM and CDR2 ANQGSEA. Trimming shortened V by 5 bases and J by 7 bases, and 12 bases separated the two germline ends. The CDR3 DNA is TGCAGCGTTCGCGGGCCGGGTGAGCAGTACTTC. Translating gives CSVRGPGEQYF.

V gene TRBV12-3 or TRBV12-4 combines with J gene TRBJ2-7, with 7 nucleotides matching TRBD1. The CDR3 totals 13 residues. With 2 bases clipped from V and 6 bases from J, the junction kept 4 bases outside the gene matches. The CDR3: CASSLTSGGEQYF. CDR3 nucleotide sequence: TGTGCCAGCAGTTTAACGTCAGGGGGCGAGCAGTACTTC.

In its sample, this clone was seen a few times. The chain joins TRBV4-1 to TRBJ1-6; D may be TRBD1 (5 bases). CDR1 and CDR2 from the germline V gene are MGHRA and YSYEKL. The CDR3 has 18 amino acids. V shed 2 bases and J shed 4 bases, with 18 bases lying between them. The CDR3 DNA follows: TGCGCCAGCAGCCAATTATCGGCCGGGAGGGGTTATAATTCACCCCTCCACTTT. It specifies CASSQLSAGRGYNSPLHF.

V and J are TRBV27 and TRBJ1-5, with 8 nucleotides matching TRBD1. CDR1 is MNHEY, CDR2 SMNVEV, per germline (reference sequence). This CDR3 comprises 13 residues. Trimming at V came to 6 bases and at J to 6 bases, leaving 4 bases not matched to a gene. The CDR3 loop is CASRQGVSQPQHF. The CDR3 DNA sequence: TGTGCCAGCAGACAGGGGGTGAGTCAGCCCCAGCATTTT.

This clone occurred a few times. The gene calls are TRBV4-2 and TRBJ2-1; a weak D match, TRBD2 (5 bases). The V end lost 2 bases, the J end lost 5 bases, and 7 bases lay between the germline ends. The CDR3 loop spans 13 amino acids. Germline CDR1 is LGHNA and CDR2 is YNFKEQ. For the CDR3, the DNA is TGTGCCAGCAGCCAACTAGCCAACAATGAGCAGTTCTTC. It codes for CASSQLANNEQFF.

The V call is TRBV30, the J call TRBJ2-1; TRBD2 might be the D (5 bases). V lost 8 bases to trimming and J lost 7 bases, with 12 bases between them. Germline V lookup: CDR1 GTSNPN, CDR2 SVGIG (reference sequence). The CDR3 is 11 residues long. For the CDR3, the DNA is TGTGCCCACACTCGGGGAAATGAGCAGTTCTTC. Encoded protein: CAHTRGNEQFF. The full variable domain, with the rest looked up from reference TRBV30 and TRBJ2-1, is SQTIHQWPATLVQPVGSPLSLECTVEGTSNPNLYWYRQAAGRGLQLLFYSVGIGQISSEVPQNLSASRPQDRQFILSSKKLLLSDSGFYLCAHTRGNEQFFGPGTRLTVL.